This T cell receptor (beta chain) emerged from a study of post-analysis software for immune sequencing data. About the research overall: The disease courses covered relapsing-remitting, secondary progressive and progressive-relapsing multiple sclerosis.

Points on this clonotype: Antigen unknown.

Study-wide results and caveats: The normalized Chao1 diversity of multiple sclerosis patients was significantly lower than that of controls. Under F measure analysis, samples from one preparation batch co-clustered strongly.

Unique molecular identifiers tagged the TCR beta cDNA libraries. Each batch of roughly 1 to 11 million T cells produced hundreds of thousands of cDNA molecules. TCRdb reprocessed the PCR reads via MiXCR and lists one record per CDR3 protein. The table has about 460,000 distinct CDR3 sequences, roughly 45% seen once. The source of this sequence is a girl between 10 and 17 years old with multiple sclerosis. Sequenced sample: blood.

The CDR3 reads CASSPPFPSTDTQYF. In nucleotides, the CDR3 is TGTGCCAGCAGCCCCCCGTTCCCTAGCACAGATACGCAGTATTTT. V and J are TRBV6-5 and TRBJ2-3; D is uncertain. The CDR3 loop spans 15 amino acids. V lost 6 bases to trimming and J lost 0 bases, with 13 bases between them. In germline, CDR1 is MNHEY, CDR2 SVGAGI.